These 8 T cell receptor beta chains were all obtained from the same sample, sequenced in a study of T cells in Graves' hyperthyroidism and ophthalmopathy. The source material, RNA transcripts, was used to amplify TCR beta CDR3 regions. When the TCR CDR3 underwent first-round RT-PCR, the HTBI primer set was used. TCRdb reprocessed the multiplex PCR reads with MiXCR, giving one entry per CDR3 protein. The sample comprises some 300,000 distinct CDR3 sequences, around 19% of which are singletons, and 35% to 45% rests with the top ten. The specimen was blood. The source is a man in his fifties with Graves' ophthalmopathy.

At least ten counts were recorded for this clonotype. The chain is built from TRBV28 and TRBJ1-2, with TRBD1 matching 8 bases. The CDR3 loop spans 14 amino acids. Per the germline V gene, CDR1 is MDHEN and CDR2 is SYDVKM. Trimming took 4 bases from V and 4 from J; bases not matched to a gene: 5. This CDR3 reads CASSSPGTGYGYTF. The CDR3 nucleotides read TGTGCCAGCAGTTCGCCTGGGACAGGCTATGGCTACACCTTC.

With respect to this clonotype: This could be a read error, since a much larger clone is one nucleotide away. This rearrangement joins TRBV11-2 to TRBJ2-2; tentative D call: TRBD2 (7 bases). The CDR3 is 14 amino acids. Germline-derived CDR1 and CDR2 are SGHAT and FQNNGV. CDR3 bases: TGTGCCAGCAACTTAGTGGGGGGGCCCGGGGAGCTGTTTTTT. Translated: CASNLVGGPGELFF.

The chain couples TRBV30 to TRBJ2-7; 15 bases are a match to TRBD2. The CDR3 sequence is 17 residues long. V dropped 8 bases and J dropped 4; count of bases not matched to a gene: 15. Germline CDR1 is GTSNPN and CDR2 is SVGIG (reference sequence). Written as DNA, the CDR3 is TGTGCCAGTAGTGGCCGCCACGGGACTAGCGGGAGGTACGAGCAGTACTTC. This translates into CASSGRHGTSGRYEQYF.

The chain couples TRBV6-6 to TRBJ2-1; D might be TRBD2 (6 bases). The V gene lost 0 bases and the J gene lost 5 bases, with 11 bases spanning the gap. The V gene's germline CDR1 is MNHNY and CDR2 SVGAGI (reference sequence). This CDR3 has 15 residues. The CDR3 region is CASSYSASVDNEQFF. The DNA of the CDR3 is TGTGCCAGCAGTTACTCGGCTAGCGTAGACAATGAGCAGTTCTTC.

This clonotype was found many times. V and J are TRBV7-9 and TRBJ2-1; 11 nucleotides align to TRBD2. The CDR3 length is 14 residues. Germline V gene data show CDR1 as SEHNR and CDR2 as FQNEAQ (reference sequence). V lost 6 bases and J lost 7; bases outside the gene matches: 5. The CDR3 DNA sequence: TGTGCCAGCAGTTTGACTAGCGGGATGAATGAGCAGTTCTTC. Its protein product is CASSLTSGMNEQFF. Filled out from reference TRBV7-9 and TRBJ2-1, the complete variable domain reads DTGVSQNPRHKITKRGQNVTFRCDPISEHNRLYWYRQTLGQGPEFLTYFQNEAQLEKSRLLSDRFSAERPKGSFSTLEIQRTEQGDSAMYLCASSLTSGMNEQFFGPGTRLTVL.

There are many counts of this clonotype. The chain uses TRBV28 and TRBJ2-5; 9 bases line up with TRBD1. The CDR3 is made up of 15 amino acids. The ends lost 4 bases at V and 3 bases at J; junction bases unmatched: 6. Germline-derived CDR1 and CDR2 are MDHEN and SYDVKM. The CDR3 sequence is CASSSRQGGKETQYF. The CDR3 region has the DNA TGTGCCAGCAGTTCCCGACAGGGGGGAAAAGAGACCCAGTACTTC.

The chain joins TRBV5-1 to TRBJ2-5; D gene ambiguous. Per the germline V gene, CDR1 is SGHRS and CDR2 is YFSETQ. The CDR3 has 14 residues. V was trimmed by 3 bases and J by 5 bases, leaving 14 bases between them. Here the CDR3 reads CASSYGPDRETQYF. The CDR3 DNA reads TGCGCCAGCAGCTATGGGCCCGATCGGGAGACCCAGTACTTC.

This clonotype was observed a handful of times. The genes are TRBV14 and TRBJ1-5, with D uncertain. Trimming removed 3 bases at V and 6 bases at J, with 9 bases between. Germline CDR1 is SGHDN and CDR2 is FVKESK. The CDR3 spans 13 residues. CDR3 region: CASSQFQGQPQHF. DNA of the CDR3: TGTGCCAGCAGCCAGTTCCAAGGTCAGCCCCAGCATTTT.